This T cell receptor beta chain emerged from a study of blood T cells in healthy people across ages. The study, taken as a whole, reports: Changes in expanded clonotypes were possibly confounded, as the CMV status of donors was unknown.

Trimming took off 6 bases at V and 3 bases at J, with 9 bases between the two ends. Germline CDR1 and CDR2: MRHNA and SNTAGT. The CDR3 loop spans 13 amino acids. Turning to this clonotype: Its antigen is as yet unknown.

The authors ran a second PCR of about 7 to 11 cycles using a sample-barcoded 5' primer and a J-beta primer mix. TCRdb independently ran MiXCR on the 5' RACE reads; one entry per CDR3 protein. The sample holds 850,000 to 1,000,000 distinct CDR3 sequences, about 51% seen once. The TCR comes from a woman in her fifties or sixties in good health. The chain uses TRBV6-4 and TRBJ2-1, with D possibly being TRBD2 (6 bases). Input material: blood. In nucleotides, the CDR3 is TGTGCCAGCAGCCACGGGGGCTACAATGAGCAGTTCTTC. Its protein is CASSHGGYNEQFF.